This T cell receptor (beta chain) came from a study of blood T cell repertoires in COVID-19. Overall study: Both acute and convalescent COVID-19 samples were obtained from the United States, Italy and Spain.

Two negative PCRs, clearance, or symptom resolution were required of recovered Cohort 3 donors. This clone was observed once. The CDR3 consists of 15 residues. Germline assignment: CDR1 SGHNT and CDR2 YYREEE (reference sequence). V shed 2 bases, J shed 8 bases, and the junction held 8 bases outside the gene matches. Sequencing used immunoSEQ multiplex PCR; TCRdb keeps in-frame clones, though not all of them. The sample consists of roughly 280,000 clones, nearly 90% of them appearing once. The V and J genes are TRBV5-4 and TRBJ2-1; 9 bases line up with TRBD2. The sequence derives from a woman in her sixties or seventies who had recovered from COVID-19. Sequenced sample: PBMCs or T cells enriched from blood (not recorded which). As DNA, the CDR3 is TGTGCCAGCAGCTTAGGCGGGAGGGCATTCGATGAGCAGTTCTTC. Encoded protein: CASSLGGRAFDEQFF.